The clone carrying this TCR beta chain was seen repeatedly, ten times or more. TCRdb reprocessed the RACE reads via MiXCR and lists one record per CDR3 protein. Here the sample spans more than 50,000 distinct CDR3 sequences, about 6.7% being singletons. The source of the sample is a study of human T cells and chemical hapten exposure. Time point reported: pre-sensitization, week 0. As for treatment: therapeutic diphenylcyclopropenone sensitization with weekly scalp DPC. Unfractionated whole blood was the source of the extracted total RNA. Sequences were derived from whole blood, sampled in connection with sensitization to the hapten diphenylcyclopropenone (DPC). The TCR sequence derives from a woman aged 30 to 39 with alopecia areata. Some clones in this sample may be carry-over from other donors' samples.

CDR3 in amino acids: CASSLSSEWHEAFF. CDR3 nucleotides: TGTGCCAGCAGCTTAAGTTCAGAGTGGCATGAAGCTTTCTTT. This rearrangement joins TRBV5-4 to TRBJ1-1; D remains unclear. The germline gives CDR1 SGHNT, CDR2 YYREEE (reference sequence). Trimming removed 2 bases from V and 7 bases from J, with 15 bases in between. CDR3 length: 14 residues.